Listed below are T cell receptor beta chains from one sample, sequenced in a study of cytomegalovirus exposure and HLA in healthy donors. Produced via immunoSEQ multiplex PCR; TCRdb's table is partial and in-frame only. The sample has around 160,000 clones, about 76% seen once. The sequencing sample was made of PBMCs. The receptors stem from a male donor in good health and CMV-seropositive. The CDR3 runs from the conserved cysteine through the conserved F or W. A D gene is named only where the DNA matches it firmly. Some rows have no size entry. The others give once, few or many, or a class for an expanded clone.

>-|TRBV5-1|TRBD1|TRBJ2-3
TGCGCCAGCGGAACCGGACAGGAGCGCACAGATACGCAGTATTTT
CASGTGQERTDTQYF
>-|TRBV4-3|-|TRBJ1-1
TGCGCCAGCAGCCACAACTGGGGGGACACTGAAGCTTTCTTT
CASSHNWGDTEAFF
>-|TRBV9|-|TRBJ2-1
TGTGCCAGCAGCCCCAGTATAATGGGGGGTTTCAATGAGCAGTTCTTC
CASSPSIMGGFNEQFF
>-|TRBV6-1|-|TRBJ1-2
TGTGCCAGCAGTGGGACAGTTGATACCCGACTTAACTATGGCTACACCTTC
CASSGTVDTRLNYGYTF
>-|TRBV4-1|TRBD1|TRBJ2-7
TGCGCCAGCAGCCGAGGCCAGGGGGTAACCTACGAGCAGTACTTC
CASSRGQGVTYEQYF
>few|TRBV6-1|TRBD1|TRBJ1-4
TGTGCCAGCAAGATGGAGGGGGCGCTGGAAAAACTGTTTTTT
CASKMEGALEKLFF
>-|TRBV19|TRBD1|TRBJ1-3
TGTGCCAGTAGGGGGTCCTTCGGGACAGGCCTATCTGGAAACACCATATATTTT
CASRGSFGTGLSGNTIYF
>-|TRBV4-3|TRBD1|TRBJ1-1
TGCGCCAGCAGCCCTCGGGACAGCCCGAACACTGAAGCTTTCTTT
CASSPRDSPNTEAFF
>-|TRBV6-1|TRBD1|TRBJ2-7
TGTGCCAGCAGTCGGAACAGGGGGCGATACGAGCAGTACTTC
CASSRNRGRYEQYF
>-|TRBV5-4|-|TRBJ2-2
TGTGCCAGCAGCTTGGTAGCGAACACCGGGGAGCTGTTTTTT
CASSLVANTGELFF